Presented here are 2 T cell receptor beta chains from one specimen sequenced in a study of cytomegalovirus exposure and HLA in healthy donors. Primers included in the PCR were 60 Vbeta and 13 Jbeta primers. This table comes from immunoSEQ multiplex PCR, and its TCRdb copy is limited to in-frame clones, with some not included. The sample holds some 180,000 clones; 77% are singletons and the top ten take around 1.5%. The sample comprised PBMCs. Source of these receptors: a man between 18 and 35 years old in good health and CMV-seronegative.

This clone turned up a few times. The V gene is TRBV21-1, the J gene TRBJ1-5; the D call of TRBD1 is as the table states it, not checked on the DNA. TRBV21-1 is annotated as a pseudogene. CDR3 length: 14 residues. In DNA form, the CDR3 reads TGTGCCAGCAAAGGAGAGACAGACAATCAGCCCCAGCATTTT. It specifies CASKGETDNQPQHF.

The chain couples TRBV5-1 to TRBJ2-1; D is unclear. Germline V gene data show CDR1 as SGHRS and CDR2 as YFSETQ. V shed 1 base and J shed 0 bases, with 5 bases lying between them. The CDR3 is made up of 14 amino acids. CDR3 DNA sequence: TGCGCCAGCAGCTTGCTGAGCTCCTACAATGAGCAGTTCTTC. Protein product: CASSLLSSYNEQFF.